These 7 T cell receptor beta chains came from one sample sequenced in a study of T-cell memory formation after mild COVID-19. TCRdb ran MiXCR on the 5' RACE reads and lists one entry per CDR3 protein. The sample has 300,000 to 350,000 distinct CDR3 sequences, roughly an eighth seen once. The specimen was PBMCs or a T cell subset sorted from them (not recorded which). These receptor sequences come from a man between 18 and 29 years old who had mild COVID-19 (a few samples of this study predate the infection). Cell type and time point are not known.

The chain couples TRBV24-1 to TRBJ2-1, with a tentative D call TRBD1 (5 bases). Germline CDR1 reads KGHDR; CDR2 reads SFDVKD. The CDR3 has 13 residues. The V gene lost 2 bases and the J gene lost 8 bases, with 9 bases spanning the gap. CDR3 DNA: TGTGCCACCAGTGATTCGGACACACATGAGCAGTTCTTC. This sequence encodes CATSDSDTHEQFF.

This clonotype was detected a few times. The genes are TRBV29-1 and TRBJ2-7; TRBD2 might be the D (6 bases). The CDR3 is made up of 12 amino acids. Trimming removed 6 bases at V and 2 bases at J, with 11 bases between. CDR1 is SQVTM and CDR2 is ANQGSEA in the germline V gene. The CDR3 DNA sequence: TGCAGCGTGGGGGACTGGACCTACGAGCAGTACTTC. Translated: CSVGDWTYEQYF.

This sequence joins TRBV6-6 and TRBJ1-1, with TRBD1 matching over 7 bases. The CDR3 covers 14 residues. V lost 5 bases to trimming and J lost 4 bases; unmatched junction nucleotides: 7. The germline gives CDR1 MNHNY, CDR2 SVGAGI (reference sequence). The CDR3 is CASSKTGQFTEAFF. The CDR3, as DNA: TGTGCCAGCAGTAAGACAGGGCAATTCACTGAAGCTTTCTTT.

The CDR3 DNA reads TGTGCCAGCAGCTTGGTCGGTGAAAAACTGTTTTTT. Its translation is CASSLVGEKLFF. The V gene is TRBV5-5, the J gene TRBJ1-4; D gene unclear. The CDR3 is 12 residues long. Germline CDR1 SGHKS, CDR2 YYEKEE (reference sequence). Trimming removed 0 bases at V and 7 bases at J, with 4 bases between.

This clonotype was detected many times. CDR3 bases: TGTGCCACCAGCTTGCGGGGCCGCACAGATACGCAGTATTTT. Its translation is CATSLRGRTDTQYF. J is TRBJ2-3 and V is TRBV15, with a tentative D call TRBD2 (6 bases). The CDR3 consists of 14 residues. Germline V gene sequence: CDR1 LNHNV, CDR2 YYDKDF (reference sequence). V shed 5 bases and J shed 1 base, with 10 bases lying between them.

This clonotype was observed a handful of times. This chain uses TRBV20-1 with TRBJ2-4; 7 bases map to TRBD1. The CDR3 totals 14 residues. Looked up from germline, CDR1 is DFQATT and CDR2 is SNEGSKA (reference sequence). Trimming took 6 bases from V and 4 from J; bases not matched to a gene: 9. CDR3 DNA sequence: TGCAGTGCCCCTAGAGCAGGGGGAAAAAACATTCAGTACTTC. Amino acids: CSAPRAGGKNIQYF.

As regards this clonotype: Possible read error: a much larger clone is one base away. This sequence joins TRBV11-2 and TRBJ1-4; no clear D. Germline CDR1 is SGHAT and CDR2 is FQNNGV. The CDR3 is made up of 13 amino acids. Trimming stripped 5 bases from V and 7 bases from J, with 11 bases between. CDR3 sequence reads: CASSHALAEKLFF. The CDR3 DNA follows: TGTGCCAGCAGCCACGCGTTGGCTGAAAAACTGTTTTTT.